This T cell receptor (beta chain) was identified during a study of blood T cell repertoires in COVID-19. Study in general: Researchers got acute and convalescent COVID-19 samples from the United States, Italy and Spain. PBMCs, B-cell-depleted T cells, or T cells were the source of the cDNA or gDNA that made up the material.

Per the original methods: Reference gene primer amplification gave estimated nucleated cell counts. The data were produced by immunoSEQ multiplex PCR, yet TCRdb's version contains in-frame clones alone and is incomplete. V, J and clone size were drawn from that table, and D and trimming were deduced from the DNA. The sample consists of about 320,000 clones, 88% of them appearing once. This CDR3 region has 13 residues. V shed 5 bases and J 1 base; nucleotides not matched to a gene: 2. From germline, CDR1 is MNHEY and CDR2 SMNVEV (reference sequence). Enrollment of patients from Seattle took place during active infection, with longitudinal follow-up.

This chain joins TRBV27 and TRBJ2-7, with TRBD2 matching over 7 bases. This receptor was identified in a woman in her twenties or thirties with COVID-19, enrolled during active disease. Sequenced: peripheral blood. The CDR3 sequence: CASSPGLSYEQYV. The CDR3, as DNA: TGTGCCAGCAGTCCGGGACTATCCTACGAGCAGTACGTC.